The subject of this entry is one T cell receptor (beta chain). Its matching antigen is unknown. This CDR3 has 13 residues. Germline-derived CDR1 and CDR2 are MNHNY and SVGAGI (reference sequence). Trimming removed 8 bases from V and 6 bases from J, with 17 bases in between. This record belongs to a study of graft-versus-host responses after intestinal transplantation. Data came from immunoSEQ multiplex PCR; TCRdb stores just in-frame clones and leaves some out. The repertoire holds 140,000 or so clones, with over 90% as singletons. Study-level points and caveats: Allografts from individuals with graft-donor T cell macrochimerism displayed high graft-versus-host to host-versus-graft clonal ratios.

The sequence came from a human donor who received an intestinal transplant. Material: unstimulated CD4+ T cells sorted from spleen or lymph node cells, obtained before intestinal transplant. The chain has TRBV6-6 and TRBJ2-7, with no clear D. The CDR3 loop is CASSFRVVSEQYF. CDR3 in DNA: TGTGCCAGCTCCTTCCGCGTGGTCTCCGAGCAGTACTTC.